The sample holds one count of the clone carrying this T cell receptor beta chain. Its specificity is unknown. V lost 1 base, J lost 5 bases, and 6 bases lay in between. CDR3 size: 13 residues. Germline CDR1 and CDR2: SEHNR and FQNEAQ (reference sequence). The repertoire was sequenced with immunoSEQ multiplex PCR; TCRdb's copy has only in-frame clones and lacks some. The sample yields about 180,000 clones, approximately 86% seen once. This sample was taken from a study of T cell responses to AZD1222 COVID-19 vaccine. Study results and limitations: Regions 160-218 and 743-854 held dominance among vaccine-associated CD4 TCRs, which spanned spike.

This clonotype was obtained from an adult in good health. The chain combines TRBV7-9 with TRBJ2-1; the D is unclear. Here the sequenced sample was peripheral blood, taken on day 0 of AZD1222 vaccination. Written as DNA, the CDR3 is TGTGCCAGCAGCTTAGGGGCGAACAATGAGCAGTTCTTC. Its translation is CASSLGANNEQFF.